The sequence of this T cell receptor beta chain was determined in a study of tumor and adjacent non-tumor tissue in lung cancer. About the study: Aged about 30 to 76 years, patients included about 11 men and 5 women with stage I to III disease. Study-level points and caveats: In normal lung, the top 100 clones were significantly more dominant than in tumor.

To note about this clonotype: Antigen: not known. An end of the junction does not agree with germline; a read error may underlie this.

A modified ARM-PCR protocol with three rounds of nested PCR amplified TCRbeta. TCRdb reanalysed the multiplex PCR reads using MiXCR and keeps one entry per CDR3 protein. Among 65,000 to 95,000 distinct CDR3 sequences listed, 80% were seen once. RNA was extracted from bulk tissue without any cell sorting. This CDR3 contains 13 residues. The chain carries TRBV12-3 or TRBV12-4 and TRBJ2-1, with TRBD1 as a possible D gene (6 bases). The sequenced sample was lung tumor tissue. This clonotype originated in a woman aged 50 to 65 with non-small cell lung cancer. The CDR3 sequence: CASSFQGRNGQFF. The CDR3 coding sequence is TGTGCGAGCAGTTTTCAGGGGAGAAATGGGCAGTTCTTC.